These 27 T cell receptor beta chains were sequenced from one sample in a study of Ad26.COV2.S vaccination and SARS-CoV-2 variants. As for treatment: about 20 received Ad26.COV2.S at low or high dose, single or two shots; about 5 received placebo; per-sample allocation not given. After the first vaccine or placebo injection, samples were drawn on day 63. TCRdb's table, derived via immunoSEQ multiplex PCR, lists solely in-frame clones and lacks some. Among roughly 400,000 clones listed, around 92% were seen once. Sequencing was performed on peripheral blood, taken in a trial of Ad26.COV2.S vaccine versus placebo. All receptors come from a person between 18 and 60 years old who received the Ad26.COV2.S COVID-19 vaccine or a placebo.

The genes are TRBV30 and TRBJ1-5; TRBD1 matches at 9 bases. The CDR3 is 15 amino acids. Germline assignment: CDR1 GTSNPN and CDR2 SVGIG (reference sequence). After removal of 2 bases from V and 6 bases from J, the junction contained 8 bases not matched to a gene. In DNA form, the CDR3 reads TGTGCCTGGAGTCAGGACAGGGGAAATAGTCAGCCCCAGCATTTT. Its protein product is CAWSQDRGNSQPQHF.

This clone was counted between two and nine times. The rearrangement uses TRBV6-5 and TRBJ2-2; a possible D gene is TRBD2 (5 bases). This CDR3 has 16 amino acids. V was pared by 4 bases and J by 2 bases, with 14 bases between. The V gene's germline CDR1 is MNHEY and CDR2 SVGAGI. CDR3 residues: CASSSQSTGNTGELFF. CDR3 nucleotide sequence: TGTGCCAGCAGTTCCCAATCGACGGGAAACACCGGGGAGCTGTTTTTT.

The chain is built from TRBV28 and TRBJ2-7; 8 bases match TRBD1. Germline CDR1 reads MDHEN; CDR2 reads SYDVKM. The CDR3 extends over 14 amino acids. Trimming removed 5 bases from V and 2 bases from J; junction bases left unmatched: 5. CDR3 nucleotides: TGTGCCAGCAGTCCCGGACAGGGTGCCTACGAGCAGTACTTC. Translated: CASSPGQGAYEQYF.

This chain joins TRBV19 and TRBJ2-2; D may be TRBD2 (5 bases). Looked up from germline, CDR1 is LNHDA and CDR2 is SQIVND (reference sequence). Trimming cost V 7 bases and J 3 bases, with 12 bases left between them. The CDR3 covers 14 residues. CDR3 residues: CASTLGEDTGELFF. CDR3 DNA: TGTGCCAGTACACTAGGCGAGGACACCGGGGAGCTGTTTTTT.

The chain combines TRBV24-1 with TRBJ2-7, with 7 positions matching TRBD2. Per germline, CDR1 KGHDR and CDR2 SFDVKD. The CDR3 contains 13 residues. V shed 6 bases, J shed 6 bases, and the junction held 7 bases outside the gene matches. The DNA of the CDR3 is TGTGCCACCAGTCGGAAGGGAGGGTCCGAGCAGTACTTC. It encodes CATSRKGGSEQYF.

V and J are TRBV15 and TRBJ2-7, with D hard to call. This CDR3 spans 13 amino acids. V shed 1 base and J shed 3 bases, with 7 bases lying between them. Germline CDR1 LNHNV, CDR2 YYDKDF (reference sequence). CDR3 protein: CATSRGQVYEQYF. CDR3 bases: TGTGCCACCAGCAGAGGACAAGTCTACGAGCAGTACTTC.

The V call is TRBV28, the J call TRBJ1-6, with D unclear. This CDR3 comprises 16 residues. V shed 7 bases and J shed 0 bases, with 13 bases lying between them. Germline V gives CDR1 MDHEN, CDR2 SYDVKM. CDR3 nucleotide sequence: TGTGCCAGCACCAGCCCCGGCCTCTCCTATAATTCACCCCTCCACTTT. It is translated as CASTSPGLSYNSPLHF.

The CDR3 loop reads CASRLGGANVLTF. CDR3 nucleotide sequence: TGTGCCAGTCGGTTGGGAGGGGCCAACGTCCTGACTTTC. The rearrangement uses TRBV7-8 and TRBJ2-6; D unclear. In germline, CDR1 is SGHVS, CDR2 FQNEAQ. V was clipped by 9 bases and J by 4 bases, with 10 bases between them. There are 13 residues in the CDR3.

This clone was found once. The chain combines TRBV2 with TRBJ1-1, with D maybe TRBD1 (6 bases). This CDR3 contains 11 residues. Germline CDR1 is SNHLY and CDR2 is FYNNEI. V dropped 8 bases and J dropped 3 bases, with 7 bases sitting between them. This chain's CDR3 is CASRTDTEAFF. For the CDR3, the DNA is TGTGCCAGCCGGACAGACACTGAAGCTTTCTTT.

V is TRBV5-6 and J is TRBJ1-1; D is unclear. The CDR3 spans 12 residues. Germline CDR1 is SGHDT and CDR2 is YYEEEE. Trimming left V 4 bases short and J 10 bases short, with 14 bases between. The CDR3 reads CASSQVPELAFF. CDR3 bases: TGTGCCAGCAGCCAGGTCCCGGAGCTAGCTTTCTTT.

In its sample, this clone was seen once. The V call is TRBV7-9, the J call TRBJ2-5; weak D call: TRBD1 (6 bases). Germline V CDR1 and CDR2: SEHNR, FQNEAQ (reference sequence). The germline V and J ends were trimmed by 3 bases and 5 bases, with 10 bases remaining between them. This CDR3 has 13 amino acids. CDR3 sequence: CASSFRGTETQYF. The CDR3 DNA follows: TGTGCCAGCAGCTTCAGGGGCACGGAGACCCAGTACTTC.

The chain employs TRBV19 and TRBJ1-6; 9 nucleotides line up with TRBD1. From germline, CDR1 is LNHDA and CDR2 SQIVND (reference sequence). V shed 6 bases and J 8 bases; nucleotides not matched to a gene: 2. The CDR3 is 13 amino acids. The CDR3 DNA reads as TGTGCCAGTAGGGGACAGGGTGATTCACCCCTCCACTTT. This translates into CASRGQGDSPLHF.

The gene calls are TRBV6-1 and TRBJ1-5, with 8 bases identical to TRBD1. The V segment lost 3 bases and the J segment 6 bases; nucleotides outside the gene matches: 10. This CDR3 is built from 16 residues. Germline assignment: CDR1 MNHNS and CDR2 SASEGT. CDR3 coding DNA: TGTGCCAGCAGTGATAAGGACAGGGTGGTTAGTCAGCCCCAGCATTTT. Its translation: CASSDKDRVVSQPQHF.

The DNA of the CDR3 is TGTGCCAGCAGCTTGGACGGCATATCCTACAATGAGCAGTTCTTC. It yields the protein CASSLDGISYNEQFF. This sequence joins TRBV5-4 and TRBJ2-1; no clear D. Germline CDR1 is SGHNT and CDR2 is YYREEE (reference sequence). CDR3 length: 15 residues. Trimming pared 0 bases from V and 1 base from J, leaving 8 bases between.

In regard to this clone: Germline and junction disagree at one end, which may indicate a read error. CDR3 in amino acids: CASSDRKQTVNF. The CDR3 region has the DNA TGTGCCAGTAGTGACCGAAAACAGACAGTTAACTTC. This chain joins TRBV19 and TRBJ2-7, with a tentative D call TRBD1 (5 bases). The CDR3 is 12 residues long. The germline gives CDR1 LNHDA, CDR2 SQIVND (reference sequence).

The rearrangement joins TRBV6-5 to TRBJ1-6; 9 positions match TRBD1. Germline lookup yields CDR1 MNHEY and CDR2 SVGAGI. The CDR3 is 14 residues long. With V trimmed by 6 bases and J by 8 bases, 5 bases remained unmatched. For the CDR3, the DNA is TGTGCCAGCAGACCCGGGACAGGGTATTCACCCCTCCACTTT. Translating it yields CASRPGTGYSPLHF.

This clone was recorded a few times. The chain employs TRBV5-1 and TRBJ2-7; maybe TRBD1 (6 bases). The germline gives CDR1 SGHRS, CDR2 YFSETQ. Between the trimmed V and J ends, which lost 1 base and 1 base, there was a span of 9 bases. CDR3 length: 14 amino acids. CDR3 sequence (DNA): TGCGCCAGCAGCTTGAGTGGACAGTCCTACGAGCAGTACTTC. This encodes CASSLSGQSYEQYF.

As to this clone: Other DNA sequences in the same sample also yield this CDR3. The CDR3 here is CASSPPGQGAYEQYF. The CDR3 DNA reads TGTGCCAGCTCACCGCCGGGACAGGGGGCATACGAGCAGTACTTC. The chain has TRBV18 and TRBJ2-7; 12 bases are shared with TRBD1. This CDR3 contains 15 residues. CDR1 and CDR2 from the germline V gene are KGHSH and LQKENI. J lost 4 bases, V lost 3 bases, and 4 bases had no gene match. Filled out from reference TRBV18 and TRBJ2-7, the complete variable domain reads NAGVMQNPRHLVRRRGQEARLRCSPMKGHSHVYWYRQLPEEGLKFMVYLQKENIIDESGMPKERFSAEFPKEGPSILRIQQVVRGDSAAYFCASSPPGQGAYEQYFGPGTRLTVT.

The J gene is TRBJ2-5, the V gene TRBV5-1; 10 bases line up with TRBD1. In germline, CDR1 is SGHRS, CDR2 YFSETQ. The CDR3 runs to 17 residues. V lost 2 bases to trimming and J lost 4 bases; unmatched junction nucleotides: 11. Written as DNA, the CDR3 is TGCGCCAGCAGCTTTGGACAGGGGGTACGGAACGGAGAGACCCAGTACTTC. It encodes CASSFGQGVRNGETQYF.

The gene calls are TRBV5-4 and TRBJ1-4; a possible D gene is TRBD1 (5 bases). CDR1 and CDR2 (germline): SGHNT, YYREEE (reference sequence). CDR3 length: 15 residues. Trimming left V 1 base short and J 7 bases short, with 14 bases between. CDR3 nucleotide sequence: TGTGCCAGCAGCTTGTCCCGGGGGGGTAGTGAAAAACTGTTTTTT. Amino acids: CASSLSRGGSEKLFF.

The genes are TRBV6-5 and TRBJ1-5; TRBD1 is a possible D gene (5 bases). The germline gives CDR1 MNHEY, CDR2 SVGAGI. The CDR3 sequence is 13 residues long. Trimming left V 4 bases short and J 6 bases short, with 10 bases between. The CDR3 reads CASSSRGGQPQHF. The CDR3 DNA reads as TGTGCCAGCAGTTCCCGGGGGGGTCAGCCCCAGCATTTT.

V and J are TRBV9 and TRBJ1-2, with 9 bases that match TRBD1. Per germline, CDR1 SGDLS and CDR2 YYNGEE. The CDR3 contains 14 residues. J gave up 3 bases and V 3 bases, and 3 bases lay outside the gene matches. The CDR3 sequence: CASSATGGDYGYTF. The CDR3 region has the DNA TGTGCCAGCAGCGCGACAGGGGGGGACTATGGCTACACCTTC.

The V and J genes are TRBV4-3 and TRBJ2-7; 11 bases agree with TRBD1. CDR1 and CDR2 from the germline V gene are LGHNA and YSLEER. The CDR3 is made up of 15 amino acids. V trimming: 2 bases; J trimming: 7 bases; junction bases outside the gene matches: 7. The CDR3 region is CASSQIGQGAREQYF. In DNA form, the CDR3 reads TGCGCCAGCAGCCAAATCGGACAGGGGGCTCGGGAGCAGTACTTC.

The V call is TRBV6-6, the J call TRBJ1-4; D remains ambiguous. Germline CDR1 reads MNHNY; CDR2 reads SVGAGI (reference sequence). The CDR3 sequence is 17 residues long. V was trimmed by 5 bases and J by 1 base, leaving 17 bases between them. This CDR3 reads CASSRMARGGTNEKLFF. For the CDR3, the DNA is TGTGCCAGCAGTCGAATGGCGCGTGGTGGAACTAATGAAAAACTGTTTTTT.

The chain is built from TRBV7-2 and TRBJ2-7; D may be TRBD2 (6 bases). This CDR3 is 16 amino acids long. Deletions cut 1 base from V and 0 bases from J, with 13 bases between. Germline V lookup: CDR1 SGHTA, CDR2 FQGNSA. CDR3 coding DNA: TGTGCCAGCAGCTTAGATTCCGGGAGCAGCTCCTACGAGCAGTACTTC. Translating it yields CASSLDSGSSSYEQYF.

This sequence joins TRBV10-3 and TRBJ2-7; 10 bases match TRBD1. The ends lost 6 bases at V and 4 bases at J; junction bases unmatched: 3. The CDR3 sequence is 13 residues long. Germline V gives CDR1 ENHRY, CDR2 SYGVKD. The CDR3 protein is CAISKDRGYEQYF. The CDR3 coding sequence is TGTGCCATCAGCAAGGACAGGGGGTACGAGCAGTACTTC.

The chain carries TRBV7-2 and TRBJ2-7; 8 nucleotides line up with TRBD1. The ends lost 6 bases at V and 2 bases at J; junction bases unmatched: 6. The CDR3 extends over 14 amino acids. Germline lookup yields CDR1 SGHTA and CDR2 FQGNSA. The CDR3 sequence: CASRKTGGTYEQYF. CDR3 sequence (DNA): TGTGCCAGCAGAAAAACAGGGGGGACCTACGAGCAGTACTTC.